The entry below gives a single T cell receptor beta chain sequence along with its context. The table lists this clone with a few counts. Its recognized antigen is unknown. No base-level quality is on record; no much larger clone is a single base apart. Different DNA sequences within this sample yield the same CDR3. The germline V gene supplies CDR1 SGHAT and CDR2 FQNNGV. Cut back by 1 base and 3 bases, the V and J ends lie 5 bases apart. The CDR3 measures 13 amino acids from cysteine to phenylalanine. Only CDR3 DNA remains: 39 bases, in frame from the first base. The sample comes from a study of vaccination effects on CD4 cells after COVID-19 (dated by TCRdb to between 2022 and 2023). Describing the broader study: Post-vaccine samples across the study were collected a median of 72 days after the second dose, with a range of 14 to 241. SARS-CoV-2 spike-specific CD4+ TCR repertoires were compared before and after mRNA vaccination in COVID-19 convalescent patients and in infection-naive vaccine recipients. A total of 10 COVID-19 convalescent patients and several SARS-CoV-2-naive healthy vaccine recipients were included in the full study. The Oncomine TCR Beta short-read assay on an Illumina iSeq 100 was used to sequence cultures from other donors in the study. Overall study results and their limits: Both infection-induced and vaccine-induced clones contracted markedly at late post-vaccination timepoints, which is consistent with waning T cell responses. The study was limited by a small number of convalescent patients and lacked early post-infection timepoints. Among healthy vaccine recipients, nearly all vaccine-induced clones were SARS-CoV-2 mono-reactive, and only 1 of 255 was cross-reactive with common cold coronaviruses.

The ViraFEST assay stimulated PBMC with viral peptide pools and then used TCR sequencing to identify antigen-specific CD4+ T cell clonotypes by expansion. After about 9 days of culture, CD4+ T cells were isolated with the EasySep CD4+ T cell isolation kit. Two doses of either the BNT162b2 or the mRNA-1273 mRNA SARS-CoV-2 vaccine were administered to participants. None of the healthy vaccine recipients had a prior SARS-CoV-2 infection, which was confirmed by nucleocapsid antibody tests that came back negative both before and after vaccination. Some 2 million PBMC per well were cultured in IMDM with roughly 5% human AB serum, 9 to 10 IU/ml IL-2 and gentamicin, plus 10 ug/ml peptides. On days 3 and 7, half of the culture medium was replaced with fresh IL-2-containing medium. Unless otherwise noted, each peptide stimulation condition was cultured in triplicate wells. PBMC were separated from whole blood using Ficoll-Paque Plus gradient centrifugation and were then either cryopreserved at -140C or used fresh. The spike proteins of SARS-CoV-2 and of the common cold coronaviruses HCoV-NL63, HCoV-OC43 and HCoV-229E were spanned by overlapping peptide pools. The QIAamp micro DNA kit was used to extract genomic DNA from the cultured CD4+ T cells.

To prepare the library, the immunoSEQ multiplex PCR assay was applied. TCR beta CDR3 sequencing was performed on DNA from the cultured, isolated CD4+ T cells. Per the original workflow: Non-productive TCR sequences were removed and reads were trimmed to the CDR3 region, keeping CDR3s of at least 7 amino acids. Antigen-specific clonotypes were identified using the MANAFEST web app by comparison of expansion in peptide wells against reference cultures. To count as positive, a clone had to show expansion at FDR<0.05 compared with the reference and with all other wells, an odds ratio above 5, and a frequency above 0.1% in two replicate wells. Clonotypes significantly expanded in SARS-CoV-2 spike wells and in at least one common cold coronavirus spike condition were defined as cross-reactive. CDR3 similarity was assessed by Levenshtein distance using the stringdist R package, and unrooted trees were constructed with ape in R 3.6.1. In its TCRdb copy, this immuneACCESS table keeps in-frame sequences only and misses some clones. Where compared with another copy, unresolved V genes explain less than half of these, and the others have no known cause. V and J calls and clone size come straight from that table; D and trimming were deduced from the DNA. In this sample the table shows some 30,000 clones, almost 75% of which occur a single time. The top ten clones comprise around 15% of the sample.

The chain uses TRBV11-2 and TRBJ2-3; possibly the D gene is TRBD2, per 5 matching bases. The sequences come from CD4+ T cells from PBMCs cultured with HCoV-229E spike peptides, collected after COVID-19 vaccination. Taken with the paper, the label for cell subset or site translates to: HCoV-229E spike overlapping peptide pool stimulation. The source is a human donor who received a COVID-19 vaccine. The CDR3 reads CASSLAGTDTQYF. The DNA sequence follows: TGTGCCAGCAGCTTAGCGGGGACAGATACGCAGTATTTT.